This TCR beta chain derives from a study of blood T cell repertoires in COVID-19. Study in general: The cDNA or gDNA used as material had been derived from T cells, B-cell-depleted T cells, or PBMCs.

In the original analysis: Estimated nucleated cell counts came from reference gene primer amplification. TCRdb keeps only in-frame clones here, not all; method: immunoSEQ multiplex PCR. For V, J and clone size, that table is used; D and trimming come from the DNA. The table records about 200,000 clones, roughly 94% of them present only once. Unmatched junction bases numbered 1, after V lost 3 bases and J lost 2 bases. The V gene's germline CDR1 is MNHEY and CDR2 SMNVEV (reference sequence). The CDR3 covers 14 residues. This clone occurred once. Sequencing was done on a sample of peripheral blood. This chain links TRBV27 with TRBJ2-1; 7 bases are shared with TRBD2. The receptor was isolated from a man younger than 40 with COVID-19, enrolled during active disease. CDR3 residues: CASSFGGAYNEQFF. DNA for the CDR3: TGTGCCAGCAGTTTTGGGGGGGCCTACAATGAGCAGTTCTTC.